This entry describes one T cell receptor beta chain. The data originate from a study of blood T cell repertoires in COVID-19. Study details: The samples span acute and convalescent COVID-19 from the United States, Italy and Spain. T cells, B-cell-depleted T cells, or PBMCs provided the cDNA or gDNA that served as material.

Original processing methods: Estimated nucleated cell counts came from reference gene primer amplification. The repertoire was sequenced with immunoSEQ multiplex PCR; TCRdb's copy has only in-frame clones and lacks some. Clonal size and the V and J genes are those of that table, whereas D and trimming came from the DNA. The data show approximately 280,000 clones, just under 90% seen once. Cohort assignment relied on participant-reported clinical history. The material sequenced was PBMCs or T cells enriched from blood (not recorded which). The sequence was obtained from a woman aged 60-75 years who had recovered from COVID-19.

CDR3 region: CASSLAAGGGTDTQYF. CDR3 coding DNA: TGTGCCAGCAGCTTGGCGGCGGGGGGTGGCACAGATACGCAGTATTTT. The chain uses TRBV11-3 and TRBJ2-3; TRBD2 aligns across 8 bases. The CDR3 is 16 amino acids. V shed 3 bases, J shed 1 base, and the junction held 6 bases outside the gene matches. Germline lookup yields CDR1 SGHNT and CDR2 YENEEA.